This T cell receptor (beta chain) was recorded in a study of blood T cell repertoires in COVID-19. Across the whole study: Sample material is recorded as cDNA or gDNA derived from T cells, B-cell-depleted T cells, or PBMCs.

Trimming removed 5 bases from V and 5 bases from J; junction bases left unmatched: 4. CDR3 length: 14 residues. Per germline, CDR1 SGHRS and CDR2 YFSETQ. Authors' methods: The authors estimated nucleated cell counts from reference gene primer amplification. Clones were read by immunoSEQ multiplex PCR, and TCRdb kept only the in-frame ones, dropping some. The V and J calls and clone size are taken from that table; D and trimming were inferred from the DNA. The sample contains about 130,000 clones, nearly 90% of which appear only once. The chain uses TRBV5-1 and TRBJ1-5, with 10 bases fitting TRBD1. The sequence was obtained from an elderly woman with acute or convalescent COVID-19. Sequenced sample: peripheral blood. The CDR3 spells CASRPGTGDQPQHF. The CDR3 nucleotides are TGCGCCAGCAGACCTGGGACAGGGGATCAGCCCCAGCATTTT.